The 21 T cell receptor beta chains reported below all come from one sample, sequenced in a study of T cell responses to AZD1222 COVID-19 vaccine. Libraries were prepared by immunoSEQ multiplex PCR; TCRdb keeps only in-frame clonotypes and omits some of them. The sample has about 120,000 clones, around nine tenths seen once. Material: peripheral blood, obtained on day 0 of AZD1222 vaccination. The receptor source for this set is an adult in good health.

The chain has TRBV6-6 and TRBJ2-4; D not certain. CDR1 is MNHNY and CDR2 is SVGAGI in the germline V gene (reference sequence). Between the trimmed V and J ends, which lost 6 bases and 0 bases, there was a span of 9 bases. This CDR3 comprises 14 residues. In DNA form, the CDR3 reads TGTGCCAGCAGCCAAAGTCTAGCCAAAAACATTCAGTACTTC. It encodes CASSQSLAKNIQYF.

V usage is TRBV2 and J usage is TRBJ1-1; TRBD1 matches at 9 bases. V dropped 4 bases and J dropped 1; count of bases not matched to a gene: 7. This CDR3 has 16 amino acids. Germline V lookup: CDR1 SNHLY, CDR2 FYNNEI. This CDR3 reads CASSARPGQGNTEAFF. The CDR3 DNA reads TGTGCCAGCAGTGCCCGGCCGGGACAGGGGAACACTGAAGCTTTCTTT.

The rearrangement links TRBV10-3 to TRBJ2-7; 7 bases agree with TRBD2. V lost 5 bases to trimming and J lost 5 bases; unmatched junction nucleotides: 6. Germline V lookup: CDR1 ENHRY, CDR2 SYGVKD. The CDR3 loop spans 13 amino acids. CDR3 in DNA: TGTGCCATCAGTCGGGACTACGGAAACGAGCAGTACTTC. Translating gives CAISRDYGNEQYF.

This sequence joins TRBV5-6 and TRBJ2-7, with D perhaps matching TRBD2 (5 bases). Germline V gene lookup returns CDR1 SGHDT and CDR2 YYEEEE. V was trimmed by 5 bases and J by 0 bases, leaving 9 bases between them. The CDR3 has 13 residues. CDR3 bases: TGTGCCAGCAGAAGGAGGTCCTCCTACGAGCAGTACTTC. As protein: CASRRRSSYEQYF. Full variable domain (remainder filled in from reference TRBV5-6 and TRBJ2-7): DAGVTQSPTHLIKTRGQQVTLRCSPKSGHDTVSWYQQALGQGPQFIFQYYEEEERQRGNFPDRFSGHQFPNYSSELNVNALLLGDSALYLCASRRRSSYEQYFGPGTRLTVT.

V is TRBV28 and J is TRBJ1-4, with D unclear. The V gene's germline CDR1 is MDHEN and CDR2 SYDVKM. CDR3 length: 14 amino acids. Trimming took 7 bases from V and 2 from J, leaving 11 bases between them. The CDR3 sequence: CASTRKATNEKLFF. In nucleotides, the CDR3 is TGTGCCAGCACCCGGAAGGCGACTAATGAAAAACTGTTTTTT. Full variable domain (missing parts from reference TRBV28 and TRBJ1-4): DVKVTQSSRYLVKRTGEKVFLECVQDMDHENMFWYRQDPGLGLRLIYFSYDVKMKEKGDIPEGYSVSREKKERFSLILESASTNQTSMYLCASTRKATNEKLFFGSGTQLSVL.

This rearrangement joins TRBV7-9 to TRBJ2-3, with D tentatively TRBD1 (6 bases). V dropped 5 bases and J dropped 2 bases, with 14 bases sitting between them. CDR1 SEHNR and CDR2 FQNEAQ come from the germline V gene (reference sequence). This CDR3 has 15 amino acids. The CDR3 is CASSRMGAPTDTQYF. The DNA for the CDR3 is TGTGCCAGCAGCCGCATGGGGGCCCCCACAGATACGCAGTATTTT.

The chain employs TRBV29-1 and TRBJ2-5; no definite D call. V was pared by 5 bases and J by 4 bases, with 8 bases between. Germline V gives CDR1 SQVTM, CDR2 ANQGSEA. The CDR3 runs to 11 residues. CDR3 nucleotide sequence: TGCAGCGTTTTCAAGGGAGAGACCCAGTACTTC. Its protein is CSVFKGETQYF.

This clone turned up a few times. The chain is built from TRBV25-1 and TRBJ2-7; TRBD1 matches at 8 bases. V was pared by 4 bases and J by 7 bases, with 9 bases of the junction left unmatched. Germline V gives CDR1 MGHDK, CDR2 SYGVNS. There are 14 residues in the CDR3. The CDR3 DNA reads TGTGCCAGCAGTGGGACAGGGAGATATGGGGAGCAGTACTTC. Its translation is CASSGTGRYGEQYF.

Here the CDR3 reads CASSLVGRGTYNEQFF. For the CDR3, the DNA is TGTGCCAGCAGCTTAGTGGGTCGAGGGACCTACAATGAGCAGTTCTTC. The chain couples TRBV7-2 to TRBJ2-1; possible D gene TRBD2, 5 bases. With 1 base removed from V and 2 bases from J, the gap between germline ends came to 12 bases. This CDR3 spans 16 amino acids. Germline CDR1 is SGHTA and CDR2 is FQGNSA.

The chain couples TRBV4-3 to TRBJ2-2; D tentatively reads TRBD1 or TRBD2 (5 bases each). V lost 0 bases, J lost 7 bases, and 15 bases lay in between. Looked up from germline, CDR1 is LGHNA and CDR2 is YSLEER. The CDR3 has 16 residues. The CDR3 sequence: CASSQDGTRRDGELFF. CDR3 coding DNA: TGCGCCAGCAGCCAAGATGGGACGAGAAGGGACGGGGAGCTGTTTTTT.

The chain employs TRBV6-2 or TRBV6-3 and TRBJ1-6, with D maybe TRBD1 (5 bases). Trimming left V 5 bases short and J 13 bases short, with 18 bases between. Germline CDR1 MNHEY, CDR2 SVGEGT. The CDR3 spans 14 residues. The CDR3 spells CASSHAGRELPLHF. The DNA for the CDR3 is TGTGCCAGCAGTCACGCGGGGCGGGAATTGCCCCTCCACTTT.

J is TRBJ2-4 and V is TRBV15; a weak D match, TRBD1 (6 bases). CDR1 LNHNV and CDR2 YYDKDF come from the germline V gene (reference sequence). This CDR3 has 18 residues. With 2 bases removed from V and 0 bases from J, the gap between germline ends came to 17 bases. This CDR3 reads CATSRPGDTELAKNIQYF. The DNA for the CDR3 is TGTGCCACCAGCAGACCAGGGGACACGGAGCTAGCCAAAAACATTCAGTACTTC.

The genes are TRBV5-6 and TRBJ2-7; D perhaps matches TRBD2 (5 bases). Trimming took off 2 bases at V and 3 bases at J, with 18 bases between the two ends. In germline, CDR1 is SGHDT, CDR2 YYEEEE. The CDR3 consists of 16 residues. The chain's CDR3 is CASSLNLQVGSYEQYF. DNA of the CDR3: TGTGCCAGCAGCTTAAACCTCCAGGTGGGGAGCTACGAGCAGTACTTC. Full variable domain (remainder filled in from reference TRBV5-6 and TRBJ2-7): DAGVTQSPTHLIKTRGQQVTLRCSPKSGHDTVSWYQQALGQGPQFIFQYYEEEERQRGNFPDRFSGHQFPNYSSELNVNALLLGDSALYLCASSLNLQVGSYEQYFGPGTRLTVT.

The chain is built from TRBV9 and TRBJ1-2; D remains ambiguous. Per the germline V gene, CDR1 is SGDLS and CDR2 is YYNGEE. CDR3 size: 17 residues. Trimming pared 0 bases from V and 0 bases from J, leaving 15 bases between. For the CDR3, the DNA is TGTGCCAGCAGCGTAGATAGTCAGACCAAAACTAACTATGGCTACACCTTC. Its protein is CASSVDSQTKTNYGYTF. The full variable domain, completed using reference TRBV9 and TRBJ1-2, is DSGVTQTPKHLITATGQRVTLRCSPRSGDLSVYWYQQSLDQGLQFLIQYYNGEERAKGNILERFSAQQFPDLHSELNLSSLELGDSALYFCASSVDSQTKTNYGYTFGSGTRLTVV.

This clone appeared once. The V call is TRBV18, the J call TRBJ2-2, with no clear D. Germline values: CDR1 KGHSH, CDR2 LQKENI. Trimming stripped 3 bases from V and 4 bases from J, with 6 bases between. The CDR3 has 13 residues. The CDR3 DNA follows: TGTGCCAGCTCACCGCTAAGCACCGGGGAGCTGTTTTTT. The encoded protein is CASSPLSTGELFF.

V gene TRBV24-1 combines with J gene TRBJ2-3; TRBD1 agrees at 11 bases. After removal of 2 bases from V and 4 bases from J, the junction contained 7 bases not matched to a gene. Germline V gene data show CDR1 as KGHDR and CDR2 as SFDVKD. This CDR3 has 17 residues. CDR3 region: CATSDSLDRGPSDTQYF. CDR3 nucleotide sequence: TGTGCCACCAGTGATTCCTTGGACAGGGGGCCCTCAGATACGCAGTATTTT.

The V and J genes are TRBV19 and TRBJ2-7, with 10 bases aligning to TRBD1. The trim removed 5 bases at V and 1 base at J, leaving 8 bases unmatched. Germline loops: CDR1 LNHDA, CDR2 SQIVND (reference sequence). The CDR3 is 16 residues long. DNA of the CDR3: TGTGCCAGTAGTGCGACAGGGGGCCCACCATCCTACGAGCAGTACTTC. Protein sequence: CASSATGGPPSYEQYF.

This rearrangement joins TRBV4-3 to TRBJ1-1; possibly TRBD1 for D (6 bases). Germline-derived CDR1 and CDR2 are LGHNA and YSLEER. Between the trimmed V and J ends, which lost 2 bases and 3 bases, there was a span of 13 bases. This CDR3 region has 15 residues. CDR3 nucleotides: TGCGCCAGCAGCCAAAGTTGGGGGGCTCACACTGAAGCTTTCTTT. As protein: CASSQSWGAHTEAFF.

This chain uses TRBV9 with TRBJ2-7, with a tentative D call TRBD2 (5 bases). The CDR3 runs 14 residues. CDR1 SGDLS and CDR2 YYNGEE come from the germline V gene. V was pared by 4 bases and J by 2 bases, with 13 bases between. CDR3 nucleotides: TGTGCCAGCAGCTTCACCGGGGAAACCTACGAGCAGTACTTC. It translates to CASSFTGETYEQYF.

This clone was seen just once. The gene calls are TRBV23-1 and TRBJ2-1; TRBD2 aligns across 11 bases. TRBV23-1 is marked as an open reading frame, function uncertain. Unmatched junction bases numbered 11, after V lost 3 bases and J lost 7 bases. This CDR3 spans 17 amino acids. The CDR3, as DNA: TGCGCCAGCAGTCAGCCCGAACTAGCGGGAGCCTGGAATGAGCAGTTCTTC. Translating gives CASSQPELAGAWNEQFF.

This chain joins TRBV5-4 and TRBJ2-5; 8 bases agree with TRBD2. The CDR3 is made up of 15 amino acids. The V gene's germline CDR1 is SGHNT and CDR2 YYREEE (reference sequence). The ends lost 3 bases at V and 3 bases at J; junction bases unmatched: 7. This CDR3 reads CASSSPGLGEETQYF. As DNA, the CDR3 is TGTGCCAGCAGCTCCCCGGGACTAGGGGAAGAGACCCAGTACTTC.